The T cell receptor beta chain under discussion was sequenced for a study of CD8+CD57+ T cells in acquired aplastic anemia. TCR beta VDJ and CDR3 profiles were obtained from a genomic DNA template. TCRdb recomputed calls from the reads with MiXCR, one row per CDR3 protein. This table holds 200,000 to 250,000 distinct CDR3 sequences, more than 45% found once. The CDR3 spans 13 residues. Germline lookup yields CDR1 GTSNPN and CDR2 SVGIG (reference sequence). V shed 5 bases and J 8 bases; nucleotides not matched to a gene: 4. Patients picked for sequencing had shown CD8+CD57+ cell expansion detected by flow cytometry. No therapy had been given to the patients at the time of blood sampling. This clonotype came up a few times.

V is TRBV30 and J is TRBJ2-1; 12 nucleotides match TRBD2. Sequenced material: sorted CD4+, CD8+, or CD8+CD57+ T cells (not recorded which) from PBMCs. This sequence originates from a human donor with aplastic anemia. This CDR3 is CAWSSSGRDEQFF. CDR3 DNA: TGTGCCTGGTCTTCTAGCGGGAGGGATGAGCAGTTCTTC.